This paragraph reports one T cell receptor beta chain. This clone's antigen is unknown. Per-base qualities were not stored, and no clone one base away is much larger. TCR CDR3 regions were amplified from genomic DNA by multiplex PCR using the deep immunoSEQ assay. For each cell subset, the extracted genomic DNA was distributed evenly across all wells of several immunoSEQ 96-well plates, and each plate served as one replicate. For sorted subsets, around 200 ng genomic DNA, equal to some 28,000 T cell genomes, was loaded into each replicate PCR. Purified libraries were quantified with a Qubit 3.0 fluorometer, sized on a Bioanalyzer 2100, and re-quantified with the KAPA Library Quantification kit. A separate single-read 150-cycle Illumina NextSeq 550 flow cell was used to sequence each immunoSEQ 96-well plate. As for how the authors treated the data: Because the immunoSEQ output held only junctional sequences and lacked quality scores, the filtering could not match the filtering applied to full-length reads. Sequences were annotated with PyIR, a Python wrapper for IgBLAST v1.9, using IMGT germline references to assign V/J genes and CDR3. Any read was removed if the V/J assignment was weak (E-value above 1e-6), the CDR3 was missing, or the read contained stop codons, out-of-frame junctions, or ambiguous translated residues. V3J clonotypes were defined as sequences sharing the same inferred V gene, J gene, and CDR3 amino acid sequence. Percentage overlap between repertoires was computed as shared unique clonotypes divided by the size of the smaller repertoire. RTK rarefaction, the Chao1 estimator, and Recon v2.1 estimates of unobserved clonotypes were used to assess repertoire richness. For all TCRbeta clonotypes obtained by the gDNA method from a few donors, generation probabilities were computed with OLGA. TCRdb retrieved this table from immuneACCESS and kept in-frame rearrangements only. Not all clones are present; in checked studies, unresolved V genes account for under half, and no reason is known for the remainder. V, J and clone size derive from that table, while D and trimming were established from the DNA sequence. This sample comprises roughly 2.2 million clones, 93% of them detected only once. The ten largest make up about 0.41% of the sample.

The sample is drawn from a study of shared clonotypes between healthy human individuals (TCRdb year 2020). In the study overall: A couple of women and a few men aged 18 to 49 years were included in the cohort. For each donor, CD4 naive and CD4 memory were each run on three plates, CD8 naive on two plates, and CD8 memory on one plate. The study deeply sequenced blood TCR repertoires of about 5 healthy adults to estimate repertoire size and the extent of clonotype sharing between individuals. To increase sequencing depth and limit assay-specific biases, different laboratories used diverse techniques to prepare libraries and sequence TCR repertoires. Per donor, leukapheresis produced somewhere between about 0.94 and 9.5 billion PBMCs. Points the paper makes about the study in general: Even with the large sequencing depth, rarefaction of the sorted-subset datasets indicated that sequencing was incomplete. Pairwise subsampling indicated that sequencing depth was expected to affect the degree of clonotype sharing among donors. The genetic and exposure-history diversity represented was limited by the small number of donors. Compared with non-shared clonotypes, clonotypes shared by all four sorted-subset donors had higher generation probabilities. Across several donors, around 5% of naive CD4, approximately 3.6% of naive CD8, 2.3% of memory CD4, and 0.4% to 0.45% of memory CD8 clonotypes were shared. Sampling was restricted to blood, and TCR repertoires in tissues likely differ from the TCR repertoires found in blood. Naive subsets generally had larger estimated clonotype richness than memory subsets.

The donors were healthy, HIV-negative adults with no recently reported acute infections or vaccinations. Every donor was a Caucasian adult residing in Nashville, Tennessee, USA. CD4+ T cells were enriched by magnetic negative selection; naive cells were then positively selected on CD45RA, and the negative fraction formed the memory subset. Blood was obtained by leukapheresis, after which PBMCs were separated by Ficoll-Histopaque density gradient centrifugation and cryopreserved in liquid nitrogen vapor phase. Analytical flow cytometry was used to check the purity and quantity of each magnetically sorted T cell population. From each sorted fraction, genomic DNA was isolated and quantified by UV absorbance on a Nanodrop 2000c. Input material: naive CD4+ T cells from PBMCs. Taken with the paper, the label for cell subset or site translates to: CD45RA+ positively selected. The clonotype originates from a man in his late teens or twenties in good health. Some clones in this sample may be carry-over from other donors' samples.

The nucleotide sequence is TGTGCCAGCTCACTTCTATCGACAGGACGGACCGGGGAGCTGTTTTTT. Its product reads: CASSLLSTGRTGELFF. The chain employs TRBV18 and TRBJ2-2; TRBD1 is a possible D gene, resting on 6 matching bases. CDR1 and CDR2, looked up from the germline V gene, are KGHSH and LQKENI. The trim is 4 bases for V and 5 bases for J, with a gap of 17 bases between the germline ends. From the cysteine up to the phenylalanine, the CDR3 has a length of 16 residues. CDR3 DNA is the only sequence kept; it has 48 bases, read in frame from the first base.